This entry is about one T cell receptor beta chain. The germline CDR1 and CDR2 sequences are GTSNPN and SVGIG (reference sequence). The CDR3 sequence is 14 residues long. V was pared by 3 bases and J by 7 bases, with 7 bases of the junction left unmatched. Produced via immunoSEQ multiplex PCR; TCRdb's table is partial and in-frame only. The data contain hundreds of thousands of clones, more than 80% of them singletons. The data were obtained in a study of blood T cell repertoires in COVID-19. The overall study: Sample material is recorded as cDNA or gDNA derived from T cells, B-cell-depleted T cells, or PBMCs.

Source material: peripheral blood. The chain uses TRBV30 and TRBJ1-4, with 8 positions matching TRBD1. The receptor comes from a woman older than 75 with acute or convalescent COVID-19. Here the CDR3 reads CAWRGGRGPEKLFF. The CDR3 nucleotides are TGTGCCTGGAGGGGGGGCAGGGGGCCTGAAAAACTGTTTTTT. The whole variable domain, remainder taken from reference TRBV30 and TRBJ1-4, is SQTIHQWPATLVQPVGSPLSLECTVEGTSNPNLYWYRQAAGRGLQLLFYSVGIGQISSEVPQNLSASRPQDRQFILSSKKLLLSDSGFYLCAWRGGRGPEKLFFGSGTQLSVL.